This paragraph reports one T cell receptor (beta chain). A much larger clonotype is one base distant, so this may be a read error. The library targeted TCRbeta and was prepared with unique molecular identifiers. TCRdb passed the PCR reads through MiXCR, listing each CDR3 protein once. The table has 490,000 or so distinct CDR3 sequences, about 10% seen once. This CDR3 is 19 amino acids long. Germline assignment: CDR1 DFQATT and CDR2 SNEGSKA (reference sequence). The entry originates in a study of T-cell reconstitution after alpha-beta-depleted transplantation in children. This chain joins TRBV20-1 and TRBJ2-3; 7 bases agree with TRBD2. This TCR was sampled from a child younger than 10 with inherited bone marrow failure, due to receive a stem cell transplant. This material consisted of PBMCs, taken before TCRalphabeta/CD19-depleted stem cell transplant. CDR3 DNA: TGCGGTGCTAGAGATCGGGCTAGCGGAGTCCCTGTTTTTGCAGATACGCAGTATTTT. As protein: CGARDRASGVPVFADTQYF.